This T cell receptor (beta chain) was sequenced for a study of shared clonotypes between healthy human individuals (dated by TCRdb to about 2020). In terms of the full investigation: Three men and two women, aged 18 to 49 years, made up the cohort. Between about 0.94 and 8.9 billion PBMCs per donor were obtained by leukapheresis. To estimate repertoire size and how much clonotypes are shared between individuals, the study performed deep sequencing of blood TCR repertoires from roughly five healthy adults. To increase sequencing depth and limit assay-specific biases, TCR repertoire library preparation and sequencing were carried out by different laboratories using diverse techniques. Per donor, three plates each were used for CD4 naive and CD4 memory, two for CD8 naive, and one for CD8 memory.

The germline V gene (reference sequence) yields SGHNT for CDR1 and YYREEE for CDR2. Trimming accounts for 5 bases at V and 0 bases at J, while the number of junction bases matched to no gene is 6. The CDR3 runs 16 residues from the cysteine to the phenylalanine. Just CDR3 DNA is preserved here, 48 bases in frame from base 1. Using the deep immunoSEQ assay, TCR CDR3 regions were amplified from genomic DNA by multiplex PCR. Extracted genomic DNA from each cell subset was distributed evenly across all wells of several immunoSEQ 96-well plates, and each plate was treated as a replicate. For sorted subsets, approximately 190 ng genomic DNA, equal to tens of thousands of T cell genomes, was loaded into each replicate PCR. Purified libraries were measured with a Qubit 3.0 fluorometer, size-checked on a Bioanalyzer 2100, and measured again with the KAPA Library Quantification kit. Every immunoSEQ 96-well plate was sequenced on a separate single-read 150-cycle Illumina NextSeq 550 flow cell. In the source study's methods: Because the immunoSEQ output included only junctional sequences and no quality scores, the filtering could not be the same as the filtering used for full-length reads. Sequences were annotated with PyIR, a Python wrapper for IgBLAST v1.9, using IMGT germline references to assign V/J genes and CDR3. Reads were removed for weak V/J assignments (E-value above 1e-6), missing CDR3, stop codons, out-of-frame junctions, or ambiguous translated residues. A V3J clonotype was defined by an identical inferred V gene, J gene, and CDR3 amino acid sequence. To compute the percentage overlap between repertoires, the number of shared unique clonotypes was divided by the size of the smaller repertoire. Repertoire richness was assessed with RTK rarefaction, the Chao1 estimator, and Recon v2.1 estimates of unobserved clonotypes. For all TCRbeta clonotypes obtained by the gDNA method from several donors, generation probabilities were computed with OLGA. Drawn from immuneACCESS, this table holds only the in-frame rearrangements with V and J called that TCRdb kept. Clones are partly lost; checked studies trace under half to an unresolved V gene and leave the rest unexplained. The DNA gave D and trimming, while V, J and clone size come from that table. The sample table contains roughly 1,800,000 clones; only one count was recorded for about 95% of them. Of the sample, around 1.2% is held by the ten largest clones.

The paper as a whole reports these results and caveats: Higher generation probabilities were observed for clonotypes shared by all four sorted-subset donors than for non-shared clonotypes. Sampling was restricted to blood, and TCR repertoires in tissues likely differ from the TCR repertoires found in blood. Naive subsets generally had larger estimated clonotype richness than memory subsets. Rarefaction of sorted-subset datasets indicated incomplete sequencing despite the large sequencing depth. Based on pairwise subsampling, the degree of clonotype sharing among donors was expected to be affected by sequencing depth. The small number of donors limited the genetic and exposure-history diversity represented. Across a handful of donors, approximately 5% of naive CD4, roughly 3.5% of naive CD8, 2.3% of memory CD4, and about 0.4% of memory CD8 clonotypes were shared.

For the CD8 naive samples, CD45RO-negative cells were positively selected for CCR7, yielding a CD45RA+CCR7+ population from which TemRA cells were excluded. The donors were healthy, HIV-negative adults with no recently reported acute infections or vaccinations. Only Caucasian adults living in Nashville, Tennessee, USA were represented among the donors. Blood was collected by leukapheresis, and PBMCs were isolated by Ficoll-Histopaque density gradient centrifugation and then cryopreserved in liquid nitrogen vapor phase. Purity and quantity of every magnetically sorted T cell population were checked by analytical flow cytometry. Each sorted fraction had its genomic DNA isolated and then quantified by UV absorbance on a Nanodrop 2000c. A remark on this clone: No cognate antigen has been identified for it. The input lacks base qualities; no much larger clone sits a single base away.

This clonotype originated in a man aged 18 to 35 in good health. Material for sequencing was naive CD8+ T cells sorted from blood. The sample's cell subset or site label, decoded: CD45RA+CCR7+. The chain is encoded by TRBV5-4 joined to TRBJ2-3; TRBD2 agrees with 10 junctional bases. CDR3 protein: CASRQSSGGSTDTQYF. The DNA sequence reads TGTGCCAGCAGACAATCTAGCGGGGGTAGCACAGATACGCAGTATTTT.